Listed here are 27 T cell receptor beta chains from one sample, sequenced in a study of vaccination and CD4 T cells after COVID-19. Antigens for these TCRs are unknown. The study sequenced cultured CD4+ T cell DNA using the Oncomine TCR Beta short-read assay. Each CDR3 protein gets one entry after TCRdb re-called the PCR reads with MiXCR. The sample has about 6,500 distinct CDR3 sequences; more than 45% are singletons. The treatment: approximately 9-day PBMC culture with coronavirus spike peptide pools or control peptides (ViraFEST assay). Those CD4+ T cells from the unexposed donor predate the COVID-19 pandemic (2011-2018). The sample taken for sequencing was CD4+ T cells from blood, cultured in vitro. The source is a human donor in good health.

The V call is TRBV19, the J call TRBJ2-2, with D perhaps matching TRBD2 (6 bases). CDR3 length: 16 amino acids. Trimming stripped 3 bases from V and 4 bases from J, with 15 bases between. Looked up from germline, CDR1 is LNHDA and CDR2 is SQIVND (reference sequence). The CDR3 coding sequence is TGTGCCAGTAGTATCTCCTCCTCTAGCGCCACCGGGGAGCTGTTTTTT. As protein: CASSISSSSATGELFF. Full variable domain (outside the CDR3, taken from reference TRBV19 and TRBJ2-2): DGGITQSPKYLFRKEGQNVTLSCEQNLNHDAMYWYRQDPGQGLRLIYYSQIVNDFQKGDIAEGYSVSREKKESFPLTVTSAQKNPTAFYLCASSISSSSATGELFFGEGSRLTVL.

This rearrangement joins TRBV6-1 to TRBJ1-1, with 8 nucleotides matching TRBD1. CDR1 and CDR2 from the germline V gene are MNHNS and SASEGT. This CDR3 is 14 amino acids long. V lost 5 bases, J lost 1 base, and 3 bases stayed unmatched. CDR3 residues: CASSPTGGNTEAFF. The CDR3, as DNA: TGTGCCAGCAGTCCTACAGGGGGGAACACTGAAGCTTTCTTT.

The chain has TRBV28 and TRBJ1-2, with TRBD1 as a possible D gene (6 bases). CDR3 length: 15 residues. Trimming cost V 7 bases and J 0 bases, with 15 bases left between them. Germline assignment: CDR1 MDHEN and CDR2 SYDVKM. The CDR3 region is CASIALGGANYGYTF. The DNA of the CDR3 is TGTGCCAGCATAGCGTTAGGGGGGGCTAACTATGGCTACACCTTC.

This chain joins TRBV19 and TRBJ1-1; the D is unclear. V was shortened by 1 base and J by 6 bases, with 9 bases between the two germline ends. This CDR3 contains 13 residues. Germline CDR1 is LNHDA and CDR2 is SQIVND (reference sequence). In nucleotides, the CDR3 is TGTGCCAGTAGTATAGGCCACCCGGCTGAAGCTTTCTTT. It encodes CASSIGHPAEAFF.

This clonotype was counted only a few times. The chain couples TRBV6-5 to TRBJ2-1, with TRBD2 matching over 13 bases. V shed 2 bases, J shed 6 bases, and the junction held 7 bases outside the gene matches. The CDR3 has 17 residues. Germline loops: CDR1 MNHEY, CDR2 SVGAGI. The CDR3 DNA follows: TGTGCCAGCAGTTACCCCCCCAGACTAGCGGGAGGCAATGAGCAGTTCTTC. It is translated as CASSYPPRLAGGNEQFF.

This clonotype was seen a few times. The rearrangement uses TRBV15 and TRBJ1-2; D possibly corresponds to TRBD1 (5 bases). The V end lost 4 bases, the J end lost 2 bases, and 11 bases lay between the germline ends. Germline V gene sequence: CDR1 LNHNV, CDR2 YYDKDF (reference sequence). The CDR3 is 14 residues long. In DNA, the CDR3 is TGTGCCACCAGCACAGCGACAGAGAACTATGGCTACACCTTC. It is translated as CATSTATENYGYTF.

This clonotype was detected only a few times. The chain is built from TRBV20-1 and TRBJ1-2, with D maybe TRBD1 (6 bases). Between the trimmed V and J ends, which lost 1 base and 0 bases, there was a span of 12 bases. The CDR3 sequence is 15 residues long. Germline assignment: CDR1 DFQATT and CDR2 SNEGSKA (reference sequence). The CDR3 DNA reads as TGCAGTGCTAGAGTACAGGGCGAAACTAACTATGGCTACACCTTC. Amino acid sequence: CSARVQGETNYGYTF.

The chain carries TRBV7-2 and TRBJ2-5; 11 nucleotides align to TRBD2. CDR1 is SGHTA and CDR2 is FQGNSA in the germline V gene. The CDR3 has 16 amino acids. Trimming cost V 1 base and J 2 bases; bases outside gene matches: 3. The CDR3, as DNA: TGTGCCAGCAGCTTAGGGGCTAGCGGGGGGCAAGAGACCCAGTACTTC. Its translation: CASSLGASGGQETQYF.

The V and J genes are TRBV6-4 and TRBJ1-2; the match to TRBD1 covers 10 bases. CDR3 size: 14 residues. The V and J ends lost 3 bases and 7 bases, in that order; junction bases with no gene match: 5. The V gene's germline CDR1 is MRHNA and CDR2 SNTAGT. CDR3 region: CASSEGTGAAGYTF. In DNA, the CDR3 is TGTGCCAGCAGTGAAGGGACAGGGGCCGCTGGCTACACCTTC.

The chain couples TRBV12-3 or TRBV12-4 to TRBJ2-1; 13 bases match TRBD2. Trimming cost V 1 base and J 6 bases; bases outside gene matches: 6. The CDR3 runs 17 residues. The CDR3 DNA reads as TGTGCCAGCAGTTTAGGCCGACTAGCGGGAGGTTCCAATGAGCAGTTCTTC. This gives the protein CASSLGRLAGGSNEQFF.

The chain carries TRBV6-1 and TRBJ1-4; perhaps TRBD1 as D (6 bases). Between the trimmed V and J ends, which lost 6 bases and 8 bases, there was a span of 10 bases. This CDR3 contains 12 residues. CDR1 is MNHNS and CDR2 is SASEGT in the germline V gene. This CDR3 is CASSTTGEKLFF. The DNA of the CDR3 is TGTGCCAGCAGCACCACAGGGGAAAAACTGTTTTTT.

In its sample, this clonotype was seen a few times. V is TRBV7-2 and J is TRBJ1-1; tentative D call: TRBD1 (6 bases). The CDR3 has 15 amino acids. Germline V gene sequence: CDR1 SGHTA, CDR2 FQGNSA. V gave up 2 bases and J gave up 2 bases, with 12 bases separating them. CDR3 DNA: TGTGCCAGCAGCTTATACCGAGGGGGAAACACTGAAGCTTTCTTT. Encoded protein: CASSLYRGGNTEAFF.

CDR3 sequence (DNA): TGTGCCAGCAGTGAGAGGACAGGGGCGAGTCAGCCCCAGCATTTT. This codes for CASSERTGASQPQHF. The genes are TRBV2 and TRBJ1-5, with TRBD1 matching 9 bases. The CDR3 is 15 amino acids. Germline V gives CDR1 SNHLY, CDR2 FYNNEI. J was trimmed by 6 bases and V by 3 bases; bases with no gene match: 6.

This clonotype has only a few counts. This rearrangement joins TRBV20-1 to TRBJ2-6; 7 bases line up with TRBD2. V gave up 4 bases and J gave up 1 base; unmatched junction bases: 13. From germline, CDR1 is DFQATT and CDR2 SNEGSKA (reference sequence). The CDR3 contains 18 residues. The CDR3 nucleotides are TGCAGTGCTATTCCTCGGGGGAGGGTATCTTCTGGGGCCAACGTCCTGACTTTC. Residues: CSAIPRGRVSSGANVLTF.

This clonotype was detected a few times. The chain employs TRBV25-1 and TRBJ1-4; no firm D call. Germline CDR1 reads MGHDK; CDR2 reads SYGVNS. The ends were cut back, 3 bases at V and 12 bases at J, with 20 bases in the middle. The CDR3 loop spans 15 amino acids. CDR3 nucleotide sequence: TGTGCCAGCAGTGAGGCAGGAGCCCTGGGTGGGGAACTGTTTTTT. This translates into CASSEAGALGGELFF.

The chain recombines TRBV6-2 or TRBV6-3 with TRBJ2-2, with no clear D. Germline-derived CDR1 and CDR2 are MNHEY and SVGEGT. V gave up 5 bases and J gave up 2 bases, with 6 bases separating them. The CDR3 length is 13 residues. The DNA for the CDR3 is TGTGCCAGCAGTCGCCGCAACACCGGGGAGCTGTTTTTT. Translating it yields CASSRRNTGELFF.

J is TRBJ2-7 and V is TRBV27; 7 bases are a match to TRBD2. Germline assignment: CDR1 MNHEY and CDR2 SMNVEV (reference sequence). The CDR3 consists of 12 residues. The V segment lost 7 bases and the J segment 7 bases; nucleotides outside the gene matches: 7. This CDR3 reads CASKFGGGEQYF. The CDR3 region has the DNA TGTGCCAGCAAGTTTGGGGGGGGGGAGCAGTACTTC.

The chain is built from TRBV6-1 and TRBJ1-1, with D possibly matching TRBD1 (5 bases). With 2 bases removed from V and 0 bases from J, the gap between germline ends came to 16 bases. This CDR3 is built from 17 residues. Germline CDR1 is MNHNS and CDR2 is SASEGT. CDR3 in amino acids: CASSELEGTGMNTEAFF. CDR3 bases: TGTGCCAGCAGTGAATTAGAAGGGACCGGGATGAACACTGAAGCTTTCTTT.

This rearrangement joins TRBV20-1 to TRBJ1-1; D perhaps matches TRBD1 (6 bases). The germline gives CDR1 DFQATT, CDR2 SNEGSKA (reference sequence). V was clipped by 6 bases and J by 7 bases, with 18 bases between them. The CDR3 consists of 13 residues. The CDR3 DNA sequence: TGCAGTGCAGGATCGGATAGGGGGTTTGAAGCTTTCTTT. Translation gives CSAGSDRGFEAFF.

CDR3 in amino acids: CASKRTFVNEQFF. CDR3 bases: TGTGCCAGCAAACGGACGTTTGTCAATGAGCAGTTCTTC. The chain has TRBV2 and TRBJ2-1, with D uncertain. V was pared by 7 bases and J by 6 bases, with 13 bases between. The CDR3 runs 13 residues. Germline V lookup: CDR1 SNHLY, CDR2 FYNNEI.

This clonotype is termed medium-sized. The rearrangement uses TRBV2 and TRBJ2-2, with a tentative D call TRBD1 (7 bases). The CDR3 is 14 amino acids. The germline gives CDR1 SNHLY, CDR2 FYNNEI. Trimming took 6 bases from V and 6 from J, leaving 14 bases between them. The CDR3 reads CASRKSGGPGELFF. CDR3 nucleotides: TGTGCCAGCAGAAAGTCAGGGGGGCCCGGGGAGCTGTTTTTT.

V and J are TRBV7-8 and TRBJ2-2; 9 bases fit TRBD1. V shed 5 bases and J 4 bases; nucleotides not matched to a gene: 11. Germline CDR1 is SGHVS and CDR2 is FQNEAQ. This CDR3 spans 17 amino acids. The CDR3 loop is CASSPHRRQGGTGELFF. The DNA of the CDR3 is TGTGCCAGCAGCCCGCACCGCCGACAGGGGGGCACCGGGGAGCTGTTTTTT.

There are a few counts of this clonotype. The CDR3 DNA follows: TGTGCCAGTAGTTGGGAGGGCGGGGGCACCGGGGAGCTGTTTTTT. Its translation: CASSWEGGGTGELFF. The J gene is TRBJ2-2, the V gene TRBV19; 7 nucleotides match TRBD2. With 5 bases clipped from V and 4 bases from J, the junction kept 7 bases outside the gene matches. The CDR3 length is 15 residues. Per germline, CDR1 LNHDA and CDR2 SQIVND (reference sequence).

DNA for the CDR3: TGTGCCAGCAGACCCCGGGATTCACCCCTCCACTTT. The encoded protein is CASRPRDSPLHF. The V and J genes are TRBV12-3 or TRBV12-4 and TRBJ1-6; D gene uncertain. The V end lost 6 bases, the J end lost 8 bases, and 8 bases lay between the germline ends. The CDR3 loop spans 12 amino acids.

V gene TRBV6-1 combines with J gene TRBJ1-6; no clear D. Germline CDR1 reads MNHNS; CDR2 reads SASEGT. The CDR3 is 21 residues long. V was cut by 6 bases and J by 2 bases, with 29 bases left in between. The CDR3 protein is CASSRTRAPRDQKTYNSPLHF. The CDR3 DNA sequence: TGTGCCAGCAGCCGAACAAGGGCCCCCAGAGACCAGAAGACCTATAATTCACCCCTCCACTTT.

The chain uses TRBV19 and TRBJ1-1; D ambiguous. Germline V gives CDR1 LNHDA, CDR2 SQIVND (reference sequence). Trimming pared 2 bases from V and 0 bases from J, leaving 10 bases between. The CDR3 runs 15 residues. Here the CDR3 DNA reads TGTGCCAGTAGTATATCGTACGCTCTGAACACTGAAGCTTTCTTT. Translated, it gives CASSISYALNTEAFF.

There are a few counts of this clonotype. The V gene is TRBV6-1, the J gene TRBJ2-2, with D perhaps TRBD1 (5 bases). This CDR3 spans 13 amino acids. V was shortened by 10 bases and J by 1 base, with 10 bases between the two germline ends. From germline, CDR1 is MNHNS and CDR2 SASEGT. CDR3 sequence reads: CATAQGNTGELFF. CDR3 DNA sequence: TGTGCCACGGCGCAGGGGAACACCGGGGAGCTGTTTTTT.